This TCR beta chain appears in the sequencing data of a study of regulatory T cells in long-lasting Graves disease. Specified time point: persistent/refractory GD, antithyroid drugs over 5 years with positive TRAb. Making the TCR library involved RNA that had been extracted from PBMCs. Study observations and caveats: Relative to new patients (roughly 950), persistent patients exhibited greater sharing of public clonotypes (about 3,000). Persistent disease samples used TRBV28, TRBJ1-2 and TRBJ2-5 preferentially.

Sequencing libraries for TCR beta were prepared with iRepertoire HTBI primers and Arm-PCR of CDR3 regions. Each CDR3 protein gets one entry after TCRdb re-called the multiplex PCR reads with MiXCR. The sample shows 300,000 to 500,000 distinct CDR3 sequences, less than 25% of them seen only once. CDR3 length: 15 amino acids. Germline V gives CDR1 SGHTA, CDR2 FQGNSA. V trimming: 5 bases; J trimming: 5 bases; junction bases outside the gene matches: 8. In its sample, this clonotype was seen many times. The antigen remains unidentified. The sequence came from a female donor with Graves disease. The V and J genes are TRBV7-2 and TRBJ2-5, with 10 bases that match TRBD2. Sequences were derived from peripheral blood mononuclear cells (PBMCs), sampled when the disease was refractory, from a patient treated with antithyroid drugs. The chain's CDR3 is CASSREREGRETQYF. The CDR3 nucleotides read TGTGCCAGCAGCCGTGAGCGGGAGGGGCGGGAGACCCAGTACTTC.